This T cell receptor beta chain was retrieved from a study of blood T cell repertoires in COVID-19. Overall study context: COVID-19 samples, acute and convalescent, were from the United States, Italy and Spain.

The ends lost 6 bases at V and 4 bases at J; junction bases unmatched: 10. Germline values: CDR1 MDHEN, CDR2 SYDVKM. The CDR3 is 15 amino acids. Original methodology: Researchers report that nucleated cell counts were estimated from reference gene primer amplification. Data came from immunoSEQ multiplex PCR; TCRdb stores just in-frame clones and leaves some out. V, J and clone size are those of that table, while D and trimming were read from the DNA. The sample lists about 110,000 clones; 70% to 75% were seen once. The sample comprised peripheral blood. The TCR originated in a human donor with acute or convalescent COVID-19. The donor label of this sample is uncertain. This sequence joins TRBV28 and TRBJ1-1; 8 bases match TRBD1. In DNA, the CDR3 is TGTGCCAGCAGACCGCCGGACAGGGTAGGCACTGAAGCTTTCTTT. This codes for CASRPPDRVGTEAFF.